This T cell receptor beta chain was found in a study of T cells after yellow fever vaccination. Study-level findings and limits: Most primary-vaccination clones reappeared after the booster (approximately 95% CD4, about 90% CD8).

This clonotype showed up just a few times. The antigen is undetermined. TCRdb independently ran MiXCR on the 5' RACE reads; one entry per CDR3 protein. Seen here are fewer than 650,000 distinct CDR3 sequences, around a fifth observed once, and the top ten hold about 15%. In germline, CDR1 is LGHNA, CDR2 YNFKEQ. The V end was cut by 0 bases, the J end by 1 base, with 10 bases between. CDR3 size: 16 residues. V and J are TRBV4-2 and TRBJ1-3; D gene uncertain. This material consisted of PBMCs, taken about 20 days after the first yellow fever vaccination. The source of this sequence is a man aged 18 to 30 who received the YFV17D yellow fever vaccine. The CDR3 DNA reads as TGTGCCAGCAGCCAAGACGTCCCATTGTCTGGAAACACCATATATTTT. This encodes CASSQDVPLSGNTIYF.